This T cell receptor beta chain emerged from a study of shared clonotypes between healthy human individuals. Germline values: CDR1 SGHRS, CDR2 YFSETQ. Trimming took off 0 bases at V and 7 bases at J, with 13 bases between the two ends. The CDR3 length is 15 residues. Profiled with immunoSEQ multiplex PCR; TCRdb holds only in-frame clones, not every one. The sample shows approximately 1,500,000 clones, 95% to 97% of them seen only once. The TCR originated in a man aged 25 to 45 in good health. The chain employs TRBV5-1 and TRBJ2-2, with D hard to call. The sequencing input was naive CD4+ T cells sorted from blood. Subset of the sample: CD45RA+ positively selected. CDR3 in amino acids: CASSLGSGDNGELFF. For the CDR3, the DNA is TGCGCCAGCAGCTTGGGGTCAGGAGATAACGGGGAGCTGTTTTTT.